These T cell receptor beta chains were read from a single sample in a study of T-cell reconstitution after alpha-beta-depleted transplantation in children. TCRdb re-called the PCR reads through MiXCR, storing one row per CDR3 protein. The sample holds some 590,000 distinct CDR3 sequences, roughly a tenth seen once. Here the sequenced sample was PBMCs from the stem cell graft donor, taken from the stem cell graft. These receptors were taken from a human donor who donated a stem cell graft to a child with acute myeloid leukemia. CDR3s leave out the opening cysteine and the closing phenylalanine or tryptophan. The order of the fields is J gene, V gene, CDR3 protein.

TRBJ2-4	TRBV7-2	ASSLAVSAKNIQY
TRBJ1-4	TRBV3-1	ASSQKQGQGLATNEKLF
TRBJ1-1	TRBV20-1	SARTENTEAF
TRBJ1-2	TRBV6-1	ASSPPEDRYGYT
TRBJ2-7	TRBV28	ANSLRNSYEQY
TRBJ2-1	TRBV12-3/TRBV12-4	ASSTHRPGLATNEQF
TRBJ1-2	TRBV7-9	ASSLNTDYGYT
TRBJ2-1	TRBV10-3	AISARVGDEQF
TRBJ2-6	TRBV29-1	SVEQTGGLAGANVLT
TRBJ2-2	TRBV6-5	ASSLRRSSNFHTGELF
TRBJ2-2	TRBV7-3	ASSRDRALSTGELF
TRBJ2-7	TRBV7-8	ASLSSGVSSYEQY
TRBJ2-7	TRBV6-5	ASSYMDTTYEQY
TRBJ2-3	TRBV6-1	ASSSRTSTDTQY
TRBJ2-7	TRBV29-1	SVEGHGGDEQY
TRBJ2-1	TRBV5-1	ASSLVGIVEQF